The clone carrying this T cell receptor (beta chain) was seen only once. What it recognizes is unknown. The sample comes from a study of cytomegalovirus exposure and HLA in healthy donors. The PCR employed 60 Vbeta primers together with 13 Jbeta primers. Sequenced by immunoSEQ multiplex PCR; TCRdb stores in-frame clones only, minus some. The data contain about 140,000 clones, 80% of them singletons. General observations from the study: Some segments of the V type, notably TRBV6-2 and TRBV6-3, were excluded as indistinguishable.

The CDR3 covers 11 residues. Germline CDR1 SQVTM, CDR2 ANQGSEA. V dropped 7 bases and J dropped 2 bases, with 6 bases sitting between them. The clonotype comes from a woman between 40 and 55 years old in good health and CMV-seronegative. The chain has TRBV29-1 and TRBJ1-3; no clear D gene. Sequencing input: PBMCs. The CDR3 here is CSGGTGNTIYF. Written as DNA, the CDR3 is TGCAGCGGAGGCACTGGAAACACCATATATTTT. Drawing the rest from reference TRBV29-1 and TRBJ1-3, the complete variable domain is SAVISQKPSRDICQRGTSLTIQCQVDSQVTMMFWYRQQPGQSLTLIATANQGSEATYESGFVIDKFPISRPNLTFSTLTVSNMSPEDSSIYLCSGGTGNTIYFGEGSWLTVV.